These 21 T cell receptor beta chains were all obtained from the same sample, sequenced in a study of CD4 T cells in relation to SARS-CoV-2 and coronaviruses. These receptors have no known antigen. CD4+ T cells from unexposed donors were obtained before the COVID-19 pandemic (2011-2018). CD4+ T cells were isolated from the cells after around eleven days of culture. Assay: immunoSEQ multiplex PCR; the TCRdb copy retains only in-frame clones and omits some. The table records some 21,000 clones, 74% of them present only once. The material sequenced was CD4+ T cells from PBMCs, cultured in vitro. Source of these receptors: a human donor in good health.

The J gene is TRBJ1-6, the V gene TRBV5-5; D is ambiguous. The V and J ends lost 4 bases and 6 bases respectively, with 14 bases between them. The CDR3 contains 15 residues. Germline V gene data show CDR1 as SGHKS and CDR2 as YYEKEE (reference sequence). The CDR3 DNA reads TGTGCCAGCAGCCCCCCAGCGGCCCTTAATTCACCCCTCCACTTT. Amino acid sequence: CASSPPAALNSPLHF.

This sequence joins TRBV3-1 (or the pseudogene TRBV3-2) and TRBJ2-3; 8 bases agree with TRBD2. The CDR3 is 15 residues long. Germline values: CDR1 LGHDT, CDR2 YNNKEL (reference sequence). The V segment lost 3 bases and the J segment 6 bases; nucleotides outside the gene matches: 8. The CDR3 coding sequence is TGTGCCAGCAGCCAGGGTAGCGGGAATGGGGATACGCAGTATTTT. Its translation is CASSQGSGNGDTQYF.

In nucleotides, the CDR3 is TGTGCCAGTAGTATGTACCTCCGACTAGCGGGAGCCGGGGAGCTGTTTTTT. Its protein product is CASSMYLRLAGAGELFF. The chain employs TRBV19 and TRBJ2-2; 12 bases agree with TRBD2. Germline values: CDR1 LNHDA, CDR2 SQIVND (reference sequence). V lost 3 bases and J lost 6; bases outside the gene matches: 8. This CDR3 region has 17 residues.

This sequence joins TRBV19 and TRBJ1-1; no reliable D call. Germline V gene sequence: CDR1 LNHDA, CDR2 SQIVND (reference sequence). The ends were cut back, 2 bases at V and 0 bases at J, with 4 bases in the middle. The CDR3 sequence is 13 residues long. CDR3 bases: TGTGCCAGTAGTATAAGCCTGAACACTGAAGCTTTCTTT. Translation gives CASSISLNTEAFF.

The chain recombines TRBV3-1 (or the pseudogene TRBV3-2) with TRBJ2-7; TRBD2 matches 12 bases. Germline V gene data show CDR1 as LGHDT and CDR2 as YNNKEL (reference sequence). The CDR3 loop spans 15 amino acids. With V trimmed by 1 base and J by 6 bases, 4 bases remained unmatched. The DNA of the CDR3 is TGTGCCAGCAGCCAAGGACTAGCGGGAGCCTTCGAGCAGTACTTC. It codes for CASSQGLAGAFEQYF.

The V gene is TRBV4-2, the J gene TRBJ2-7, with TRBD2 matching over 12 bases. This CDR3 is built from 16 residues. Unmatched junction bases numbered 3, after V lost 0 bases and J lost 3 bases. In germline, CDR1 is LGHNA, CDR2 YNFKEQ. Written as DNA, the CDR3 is TGTGCCAGCAGCCAAGATGCGGGACTAGCGGGCTACGAGCAGTACTTC. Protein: CASSQDAGLAGYEQYF.

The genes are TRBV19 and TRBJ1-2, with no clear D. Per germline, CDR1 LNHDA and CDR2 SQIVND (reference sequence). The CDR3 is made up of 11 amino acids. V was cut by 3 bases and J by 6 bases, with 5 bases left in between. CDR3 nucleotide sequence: TGTGCCAGTAGTATCCGAAATGGCTACACCTTC. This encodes CASSIRNGYTF.

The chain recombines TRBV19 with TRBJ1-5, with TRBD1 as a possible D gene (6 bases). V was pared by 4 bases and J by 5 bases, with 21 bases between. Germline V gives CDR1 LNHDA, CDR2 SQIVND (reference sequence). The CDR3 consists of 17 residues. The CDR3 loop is CASSKTHSTGFYQPQHF. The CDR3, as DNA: TGTGCCAGTAGTAAAACTCATTCAACAGGGTTTTATCAGCCCCAGCATTTT.

CDR3 sequence (DNA): TGTGCCAGCATCCTGGATGCCTACCAAGAGACCCAGTACTTC. Protein sequence: CASILDAYQETQYF. The chain joins TRBV5-5 to TRBJ2-5; no definite D call. Germline CDR1 SGHKS, CDR2 YYEKEE (reference sequence). V dropped 6 bases and J dropped 0 bases, with 12 bases sitting between them. There are 14 residues in the CDR3.

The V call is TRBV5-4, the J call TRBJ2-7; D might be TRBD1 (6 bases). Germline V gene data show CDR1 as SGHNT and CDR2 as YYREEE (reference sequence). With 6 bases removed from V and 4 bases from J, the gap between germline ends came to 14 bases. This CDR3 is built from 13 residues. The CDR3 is CASTPGRGYEQYF. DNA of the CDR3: TGTGCCAGCACCCCAGGCAGGGGTTACGAGCAGTACTTC.

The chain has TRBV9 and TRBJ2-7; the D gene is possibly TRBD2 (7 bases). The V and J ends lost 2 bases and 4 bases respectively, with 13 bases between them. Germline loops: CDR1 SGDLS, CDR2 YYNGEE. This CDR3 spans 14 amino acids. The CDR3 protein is CASSVGAGGYEQYF. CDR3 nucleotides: TGTGCCAGCAGCGTGGGGGCCGGGGGGTACGAGCAGTACTTC.

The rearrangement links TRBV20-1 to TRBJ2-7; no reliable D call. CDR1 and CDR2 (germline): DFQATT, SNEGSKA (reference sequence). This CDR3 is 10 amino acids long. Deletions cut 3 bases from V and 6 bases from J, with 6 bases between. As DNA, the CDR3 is TGCAGTGCTAGTAATAGCGAGCAGTACTTC. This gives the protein CSASNSEQYF.

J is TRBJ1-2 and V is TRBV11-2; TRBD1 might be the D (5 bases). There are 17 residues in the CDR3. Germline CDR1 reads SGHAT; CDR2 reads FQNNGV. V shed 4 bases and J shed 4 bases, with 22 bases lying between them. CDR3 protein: CASSSLPRGNPPYGYTF. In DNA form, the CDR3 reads TGTGCCAGCAGCTCGTTGCCACGGGGCAACCCTCCCTATGGCTACACCTTC. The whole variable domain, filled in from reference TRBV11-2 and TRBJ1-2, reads EAGVAQSPRYKIIEKRQSVAFWCNPISGHATLYWYQQILGQGPKLLIQFQNNGVVDDSQLPKDRFSAERLKGVDSTLKIQPAKLEDSAVYLCASSSLPRGNPPYGYTFGSGTRLTVV.

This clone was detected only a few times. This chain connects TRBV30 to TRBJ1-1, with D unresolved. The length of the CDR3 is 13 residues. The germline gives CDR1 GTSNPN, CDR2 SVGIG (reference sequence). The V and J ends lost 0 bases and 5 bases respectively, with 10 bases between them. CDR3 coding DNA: TGTGCCTGGAGTGTCGGAATGGGGACTGAAGCTTTCTTT. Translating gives CAWSVGMGTEAFF.

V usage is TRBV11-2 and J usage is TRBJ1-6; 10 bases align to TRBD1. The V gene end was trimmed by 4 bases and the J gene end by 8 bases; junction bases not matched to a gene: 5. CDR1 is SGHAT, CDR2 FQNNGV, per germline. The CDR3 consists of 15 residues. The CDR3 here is CASSSWDRGYSPLHF. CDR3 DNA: TGTGCCAGCAGCTCCTGGGACAGGGGATATTCACCCCTCCACTTT.

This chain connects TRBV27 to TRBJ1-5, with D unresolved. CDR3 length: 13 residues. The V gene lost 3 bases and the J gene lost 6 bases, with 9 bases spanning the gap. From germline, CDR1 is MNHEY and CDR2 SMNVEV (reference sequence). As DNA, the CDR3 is TGTGCCAGCAGTTTCGATGGGTTTCAGCCCCAGCATTTT. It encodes CASSFDGFQPQHF.

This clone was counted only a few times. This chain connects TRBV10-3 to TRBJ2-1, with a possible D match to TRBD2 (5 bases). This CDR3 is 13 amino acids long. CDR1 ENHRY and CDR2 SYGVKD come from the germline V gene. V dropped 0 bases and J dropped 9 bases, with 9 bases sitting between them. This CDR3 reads CAISESGASEQFF. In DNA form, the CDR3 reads TGTGCCATCAGTGAGTCGGGAGCTAGTGAGCAGTTCTTC.

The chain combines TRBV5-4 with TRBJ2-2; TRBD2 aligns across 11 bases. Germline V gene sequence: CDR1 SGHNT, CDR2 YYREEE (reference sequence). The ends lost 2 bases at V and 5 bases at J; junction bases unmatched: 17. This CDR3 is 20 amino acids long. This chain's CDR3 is CASSFNVLAGDWRKTGELFF. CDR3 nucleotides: TGTGCCAGCAGCTTTAATGTACTAGCGGGAGATTGGCGAAAGACCGGGGAGCTGTTTTTT.

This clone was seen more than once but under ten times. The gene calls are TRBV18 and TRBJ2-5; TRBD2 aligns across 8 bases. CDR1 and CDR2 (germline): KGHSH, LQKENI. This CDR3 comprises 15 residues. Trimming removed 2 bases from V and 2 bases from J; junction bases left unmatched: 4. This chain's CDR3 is CASSPLAGLQETQYF. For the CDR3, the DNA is TGTGCCAGCTCACCATTAGCGGGATTGCAAGAGACCCAGTACTTC.

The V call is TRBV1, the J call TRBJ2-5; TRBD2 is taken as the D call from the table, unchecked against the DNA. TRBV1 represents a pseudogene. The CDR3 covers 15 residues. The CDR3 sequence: CTSSPGGREEETQYF. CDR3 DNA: TGCACCAGCAGCCCAGGTGGGCGGGAGGAGGAGACCCAGTACTTC.

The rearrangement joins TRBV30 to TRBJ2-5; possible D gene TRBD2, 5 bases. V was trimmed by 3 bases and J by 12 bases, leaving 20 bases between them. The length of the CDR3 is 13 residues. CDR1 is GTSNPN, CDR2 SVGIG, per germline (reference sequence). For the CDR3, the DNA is TGTGCCTGGAGAGGCAGGACTCGGAGCCGTGAGTACTTC. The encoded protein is CAWRGRTRSREYF.